Here is one T cell receptor (beta chain) with its context. The sample is drawn from a study of long-term antiretroviral therapy in people with HIV. Investigators performed immunoSEQ version v3.0 at survey level. This table comes from immunoSEQ multiplex PCR, and its TCRdb copy is limited to in-frame clones, with some not included. The sample shows about 18,000 clones, more than 65% of them seen only once. CDR1 is GTSNPN and CDR2 is SVGIG in the germline V gene (reference sequence). This CDR3 is built from 14 residues. V lost 5 bases and J 7 bases, leaving 19 bases between the germline ends. The sample in question was unsorted PBMCs, obtained 0.5 years before starting antiretroviral therapy. This sequence was found in a woman in her forties or fifties with HIV. The chain combines TRBV30 with TRBJ2-3; D may match TRBD1 or TRBD2 (5 bases each). Here the CDR3 reads CAWASGTFANTQYF. DNA for the CDR3: TGTGCCTGGGCCTCCGGGACCTTCGCTAATACGCAGTATTTT.